This T cell receptor (beta chain) was observed in a study of blood T cells in healthy people across ages. A second 7 to 11 cycle PCR used barcoded and J-beta primers. TCRdb ran MiXCR on the 5' RACE reads and lists one entry per CDR3 protein. The sample lists 750,000 to 1,000,000 distinct CDR3 sequences, 25% to 30% occurring once. Germline CDR1 and CDR2: PRHDT and FYEKMQ (reference sequence). This CDR3 spans 15 amino acids. Germline trimming cut 3 bases from V and 8 bases from J; bases unmatched to any gene: 10. A further study also used this sample, focusing on T cells of mothers and their children.

V is TRBV13 and J is TRBJ2-3; TRBD2 agrees at 8 bases. The sequence derives from a woman aged 40-49 years in good health. Sequencing was carried out using blood. CDR3 amino acids: CASSFVAGGQGTQYF. The DNA for the CDR3 is TGTGCCAGCAGCTTTGTCGCGGGGGGTCAAGGTACGCAGTATTTT. The whole variable domain, remainder taken from reference TRBV13 and TRBJ2-3, is AAGVIQSPRHLIKEKRETATLKCYPIPRHDTVYWYQQGPGQDPQFLISFYEKMQSDKGSIPDRFSAQQFSDYHSELNMSSLELGDSALYFCASSFVAGGQGTQYFGPGTRLTVL.